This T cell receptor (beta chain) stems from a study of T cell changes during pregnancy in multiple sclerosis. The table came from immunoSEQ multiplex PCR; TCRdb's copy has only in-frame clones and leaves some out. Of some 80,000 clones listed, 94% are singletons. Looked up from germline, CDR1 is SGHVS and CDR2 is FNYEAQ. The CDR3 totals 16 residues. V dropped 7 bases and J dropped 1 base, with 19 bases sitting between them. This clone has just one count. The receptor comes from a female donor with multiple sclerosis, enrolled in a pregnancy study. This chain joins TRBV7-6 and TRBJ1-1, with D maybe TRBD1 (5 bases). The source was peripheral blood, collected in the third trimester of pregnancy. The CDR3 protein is CASTDNAGGGNTEAFF. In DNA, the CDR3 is TGTGCCAGCACTGACAACGCGGGGGGTGGGAACACTGAAGCTTTCTTT.